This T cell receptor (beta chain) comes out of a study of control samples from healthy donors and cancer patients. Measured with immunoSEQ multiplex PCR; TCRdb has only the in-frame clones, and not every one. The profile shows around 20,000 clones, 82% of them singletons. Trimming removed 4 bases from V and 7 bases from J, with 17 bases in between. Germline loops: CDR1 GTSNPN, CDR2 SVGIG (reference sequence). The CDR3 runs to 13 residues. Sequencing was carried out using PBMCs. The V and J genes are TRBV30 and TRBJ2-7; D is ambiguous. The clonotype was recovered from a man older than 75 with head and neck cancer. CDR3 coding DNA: TGTGCCTGGACCCGCGGTCTTTTCTGGGAGCAGTACTTC. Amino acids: CAWTRGLFWEQYF.